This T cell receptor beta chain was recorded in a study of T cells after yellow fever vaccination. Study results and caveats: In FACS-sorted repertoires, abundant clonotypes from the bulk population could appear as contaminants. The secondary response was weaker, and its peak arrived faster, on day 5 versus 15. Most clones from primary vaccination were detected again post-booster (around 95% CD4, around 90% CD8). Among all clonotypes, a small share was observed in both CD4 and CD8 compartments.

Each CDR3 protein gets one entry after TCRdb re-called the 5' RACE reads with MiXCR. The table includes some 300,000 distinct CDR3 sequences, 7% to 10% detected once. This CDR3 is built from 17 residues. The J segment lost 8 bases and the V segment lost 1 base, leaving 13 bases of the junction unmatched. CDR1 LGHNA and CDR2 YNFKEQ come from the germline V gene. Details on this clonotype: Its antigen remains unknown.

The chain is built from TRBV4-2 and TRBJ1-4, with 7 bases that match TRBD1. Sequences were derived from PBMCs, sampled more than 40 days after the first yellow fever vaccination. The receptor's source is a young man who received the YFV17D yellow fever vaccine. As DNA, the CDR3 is TGTGCCAGCAGCCAAGTAGGCCCACGACAGGGAAGAGAAAAACTGTTTTTT. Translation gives CASSQVGPRQGREKLFF.